These 28 T cell receptor beta chains share one sample of origin, sequenced in a study of T cell clonality in common variable immunodeficiency. Generated by immunoSEQ multiplex PCR, the TCRdb table keeps only in-frame clones and is missing some. The sample holds fewer than 25,000 clones, and no clone turns up only once. Whole-study findings and limits: Common variable immunodeficiency TCR beta sequences reportedly had fewer deletions and N-nucleotide insertions.

Their antigen targets remain unknown. The sample consisted of peripheral blood mononuclear cells. The receptors come from a human donor with common variable immunodeficiency.

This clone was counted between two and nine times. The CDR3 is cut off 3 residues early in the read; its end comes from the germline J gene. J is TRBJ2-1 and V is TRBV2; 11 bases align to TRBD2. Trimming cost V 6 bases and J 4 bases; bases outside gene matches: 8. In germline, CDR1 is SNHLY, CDR2 FYNNEI. This CDR3 region has 16 residues. The sequenced CDR3 bases are TGTGCCAGCAGACCCTCAACTAGCGGGAGATACAATGAG. Protein: CASRPSTSGRYNE. The CDR3, in full, reads CASRPSTSGRYNEQFF.

This clone has a handful of counts. The read finishes 3 residues shy of the CDR3 end, and the germline J gene is used to complete it. The chain employs TRBV5-1 and TRBJ2-5; TRBD2 aligns across 10 bases. This CDR3 has 15 amino acids. With V trimmed by 3 bases and J by 2 bases, 4 bases remained unmatched. Germline values: CDR1 SGHRS, CDR2 YFSETQ. CDR3 bases read: TGCGCCAGCAGCTCCCGACTAGCGGGTCAAGAGACC. Its translation: CASSSRLAGQET. The entire CDR3 reads CASSSRLAGQETQYF.

This clone was found a few times. Coverage ceases 3 residues before the CDR3 finishes, and the germline J gene fills in the end. The genes are TRBV6-2 or TRBV6-3 and TRBJ2-7, with D perhaps matching TRBD1 (5 bases). The CDR3 totals 16 residues. V was clipped by 0 bases and J by 2 bases, with 14 bases between them. Per germline, CDR1 MNHEY and CDR2 SVGEGT. The sequenced CDR3 bases are TGTGCCAGCAGTTACTCGATCTTGACAGATCCCTACGAG. This sequence encodes CASSYSILTDPYE. The full CDR3 sequence reads CASSYSILTDPYEQYF.

A remark on this clone: The read gets to within 3 residues of the CDR3 end, and the germline J gene fills in the rest. The chain links TRBV2 to TRBJ1-2, with unresolved D. Germline CDR1 is SNHLY and CDR2 is FYNNEI. V gave up 5 bases and J gave up 2 bases, with 9 bases separating them. The CDR3 totals 13 residues. Incomplete CDR3 DNA: TGTGCCAGCAGTCCAACTATAAACTATGGC. This codes for CASSPTINYG. The full CDR3 protein reads CASSPTINYGYTF.

About this clone: The read ends 3 residues shy of where the CDR3 ends; the end is completed using the germline J gene. The chain joins TRBV19 to TRBJ1-6; 7 bases match TRBD1. CDR3 length: 13 residues. CDR1 is LNHDA, CDR2 SQIVND, per germline (reference sequence). With V trimmed by 8 bases and J by 10 bases, 8 bases remained unmatched. The CDR3 DNA, read in part, is TGTGCCAGTCAGACAGGGTTGGAATCACCC. It yields the protein CASQTGLESP. The whole CDR3 is CASQTGLESPLHF.

This clone showed up just a few times. The missing CDR3 end, 3 residues past where the read stops, is filled in from the germline J gene. This sample also contains other DNA sequences that code for the same CDR3. J is TRBJ1-5 and V is TRBV7-9; D is unclear. V was cut by 1 base and J by 6 bases, with 4 bases left in between. This CDR3 spans 12 amino acids. CDR1 SEHNR and CDR2 FQNEAQ come from the germline V gene (reference sequence). Partial CDR3 DNA: TGTGCCAGCAGCTTAGATCGTCAGCCC. Translating gives CASSLDRQP. The full CDR3 sequence reads CASSLDRQPQHF.

This clone has a handful of counts. The read terminates 3 residues before the CDR3 end, so the remaining end is supplied by the germline J gene. The chain joins TRBV6-2 or TRBV6-3 to TRBJ1-5, with D possibly TRBD1 on 5 matching bases. Trimming took 7 bases from V and 5 from J, leaving 9 bases between them. The V gene's germline CDR1 is MNHEY and CDR2 SVGEGT. CDR3 length: 12 amino acids. CDR3 protein: CASTGDYQPQHF. The DNA read from the CDR3 is TGTGCCAGCACCGGGGACTATCAGCCC.

This clone has ten or more counts. The read terminates 3 residues before the CDR3 end, so the remaining end is supplied by the germline J gene. This chain uses TRBV4-1 with TRBJ1-1; D is unclear. This CDR3 spans 11 amino acids. V was clipped by 3 bases and J by 4 bases, with 3 bases between them. The V gene's germline CDR1 is MGHRA and CDR2 YSYEKL. CDR3 DNA, as far as it was read: TGCGCCAGCAGCCATATCACTGAA. Protein sequence: CASSHITE. From start to end, the CDR3 is CASSHITEAFF.

CDR3 bases read: TGTGCCAGCAGTGAAACTGTGCAGGGTTCCTACGAG. Amino acid sequence: CASSETVQGSYE. The entire CDR3 protein is CASSETVQGSYEQYF. The chain employs TRBV2 and TRBJ2-7; D perhaps matches TRBD1 (5 bases). The observed sequence ends 3 residues before the CDR3 terminus, with the missing tail filled in from the germline J gene. CDR3 length: 15 residues. Trimming left V 2 bases short and J 1 base short, with 12 bases between. CDR1 and CDR2 from the germline V gene are SNHLY and FYNNEI. Supplemented by reference TRBV2 and TRBJ2-7, the full variable domain reads EPEVTQTPSHQVTQMGQEVILRCVPISNHLYFYWYRQILGQKVEFLVSFYNNEISEKSEIFDDQFSVERPDGSNFTLKIRSTKLEDSAMYFCASSETVQGSYEQYFGPGTRLTVT.

Turning to this clone: The CDR3 end lies 3 residues beyond the end of the read and is filled in from the germline J gene. The rearrangement uses TRBV19 and TRBJ2-7, with a possible D match to TRBD2 (5 bases). Germline V lookup: CDR1 LNHDA, CDR2 SQIVND (reference sequence). Between the trimmed V and J ends, which lost 1 base and 2 bases, there was a span of 24 bases. The CDR3 extends over 19 amino acids. CDR3 protein: CASSIALALFQDIPYEQYF. The CDR3 DNA, read in part, is TGTGCCAGTAGTATAGCCCTAGCTTTGTTCCAAGACATACCCTACGAG.

This clone appeared a few times. The CDR3 extends 3 residues past the end of the read, so its final part is completed from the germline J gene. The chain has TRBV7-9 and TRBJ1-5; no clear D gene. This CDR3 region has 14 residues. In germline, CDR1 is SEHNR, CDR2 FQNEAQ (reference sequence). V was clipped by 4 bases and J by 0 bases, with 7 bases between them. CDR3 residues: CASSSMVSNQPQHF. The CDR3 DNA, read in part, is TGTGCCAGCAGCTCTATGGTTAGCAATCAGCCC. Complete variable domain (other parts from reference TRBV7-9 and TRBJ1-5): DTGVSQNPRHKITKRGQNVTFRCDPISEHNRLYWYRQTLGQGPEFLTYFQNEAQLEKSRLLSDRFSAERPKGSFSTLEIQRTEQGDSAMYLCASSSMVSNQPQHFGDGTRLSIL.

This clone was picked up a small number of times. The read terminates 3 residues before the CDR3 end, so the remaining end is supplied by the germline J gene. The V call is TRBV6-2 or TRBV6-3, the J call TRBJ2-1, with D possibly being TRBD2 (7 bases). Germline CDR1 is MNHEY and CDR2 is SVGEGT. The CDR3 has 15 residues. The V gene lost 8 bases and the J gene lost 6 bases, with 20 bases spanning the gap. The CDR3 here is CASSNGWGGLNEQFF. The sequenced part of the CDR3 DNA is TGTGCCAGCTCCAATGGGTGGGGGGGCCTCAATGAG.

This clone was detected only a few times. The missing CDR3 end, 3 residues past where the read stops, is filled in from the germline J gene. V and J are TRBV7-8 and TRBJ1-3; weak D call: TRBD1 (6 bases). The CDR3 covers 16 residues. CDR1 SGHVS and CDR2 FQNEAQ come from the germline V gene. V was pared by 5 bases and J by 0 bases, with 14 bases between. The CDR3 DNA, read in part, is TGTGCCAGCAGCAGCAAATGGACAGCCTCTGGAAACACC. It yields the protein CASSSKWTASGNT. Given in full, the CDR3 is CASSSKWTASGNTIYF. Full variable domain (outside the CDR3, taken from reference TRBV7-8 and TRBJ1-3): GAGVSQSPRYKVAKRGQDVALRCDPISGHVSLFWYQQALGQGPEFLTYFQNEAQLDKSGLPSDRFFAERPEGSVSTLKIQRTQQEDSAVYLCASSSKWTASGNTIYFGEGSWLTVV.

This clone has more than one count but fewer than ten. The read halts 3 residues ahead of the CDR3 end, with the missing end drawn from the germline J gene. The chain has TRBV7-2 and TRBJ2-7; 8 bases are shared with TRBD1. Germline trimming cut 6 bases from V and 3 bases from J; bases unmatched to any gene: 7. Germline V gene lookup returns CDR1 SGHTA and CDR2 FQGNSA. The CDR3 totals 14 residues. CDR3 loop: CASSLTGVNYEQYF. The CDR3 bases that were read are TGTGCCAGCAGTTTGACAGGGGTGAACTACGAG. The complete variable domain, with remaining parts taken from reference TRBV7-2 and TRBJ2-7, reads GAGVSQSPSNKVTEKGKDVELRCDPISGHTALYWYRQSLGQGLEFLIYFQGNSAPDKSGLPSDRFSAERTGGSVSTLTIQRTQQEDSAVYLCASSLTGVNYEQYFGPGTRLTVT.

As for this clone: The sequenced fragment ends 3 residues before the CDR3 boundary, so the rest is inferred from the germline J gene. The chain links TRBV18 to TRBJ2-7, with a tentative D call TRBD1 (6 bases). The CDR3 consists of 14 residues. CDR1 is KGHSH, CDR2 LQKENI, per germline. Between the trimmed V and J ends, which lost 3 bases and 0 bases, there was a span of 9 bases. The CDR3 is CASSPDRSSYEQYF. The covered CDR3 bases are TGTGCCAGCTCACCCGACAGGAGCTCCTACGAG.

In this sample, this clone turned up many times. Partial CDR3 DNA: TGCAGTGCAGAGGCACCAGGGTCTAATTCACCC. Translating it yields CSAEAPGSNSP. The full CDR3 protein reads CSAEAPGSNSPLHF. The chain joins TRBV20-1 to TRBJ1-6, with D perhaps TRBD1 (5 bases). The CDR3 is cut off 3 residues early in the read; its end comes from the germline J gene. The germline CDR1 and CDR2 sequences are DFQATT and SNEGSKA (reference sequence). The V end lost 6 bases, the J end lost 6 bases, and 15 bases lay between the germline ends. This CDR3 contains 14 residues.

To note about this clone: The read finishes 3 residues shy of the CDR3 end, and the germline J gene is used to complete it. The chain links TRBV7-9 to TRBJ1-2, with 8 bases that match TRBD1. CDR3 length: 13 amino acids. The germline gives CDR1 SEHNR, CDR2 FQNEAQ (reference sequence). The CDR3 loop reads CASSDGTGAGYTF. CDR3 bases read: TGTGCCAGCAGCGACGGGACAGGAGCGGGC.

This clone was seen only a few times. The read ends 3 residues before the CDR3 terminus; that terminus is restored from the germline J gene. This rearrangement joins TRBV19 to TRBJ2-3; a weak D match, TRBD2 (6 bases). The ends were cut back, 1 base at V and 0 bases at J, with 23 bases in the middle. Germline CDR1 and CDR2: LNHDA and SQIVND (reference sequence). The CDR3 consists of 20 residues. CDR3 residues: CASSIVSGGRRHLSTDTQYF. The DNA read from the CDR3 is TGTGCCAGTAGTATAGTGAGTGGAGGGCGTCGACACCTTAGCACAGATACG. Using reference TRBV19 and TRBJ2-3 for the parts outside the CDR3, the full variable domain is DGGITQSPKYLFRKEGQNVTLSCEQNLNHDAMYWYRQDPGQGLRLIYYSQIVNDFQKGDIAEGYSVSREKKESFPLTVTSAQKNPTAFYLCASSIVSGGRRHLSTDTQYFGPGTRLTVL.

This clone has only a few counts. The read ends 3 residues shy of where the CDR3 ends; the end is completed using the germline J gene. The rearrangement links TRBV2 to TRBJ2-7, with 7 bases fitting TRBD1. Trimming cost V 7 bases and J 0 bases; bases outside gene matches: 6. The CDR3 consists of 14 residues. Per germline, CDR1 SNHLY and CDR2 FYNNEI. The CDR3 DNA, read in part, is TGTGCCAGCAACGAACAGGGGAACTCCTACGAG. It codes for CASNEQGNSYE. The entire CDR3 is CASNEQGNSYEQYF.

As to this clone: Read sequence stops 3 residues before the CDR3 end, and the germline J gene provides the missing end. This chain links TRBV7-2 with TRBJ1-6, with D possibly TRBD1 on 6 matching bases. The V end was cut by 1 base, the J end by 7 bases, with 11 bases between. The CDR3 sequence is 15 residues long. Per the germline V gene, CDR1 is SGHTA and CDR2 is FQGNSA. CDR3 sequence reads: CASSLGGGGNSPLHF. Partial CDR3 DNA: TGTGCCAGCAGCTTAGGAGGGGGTGGGAATTCACCC.

In this sample, this clone turned up a few times. The read finishes 3 residues shy of the CDR3 end, and the germline J gene is used to complete it. The chain joins TRBV7-1 to TRBJ1-2; 9 nucleotides agree with TRBD1. TRBV7-1 is an ORF, with its function uncertain. The CDR3 runs 21 residues. V dropped 3 bases and J dropped 3; count of bases not matched to a gene: 23. The chain's CDR3 is CASSSSTGRIKLRDRDYGYTF. The sequenced CDR3 bases are TGTGCCAGCAGCTCCTCAACAGGGCGGATAAAACTCCGGGACAGGGACTATGGC.

This clone was observed a handful of times. The read terminates 3 residues ahead of where the CDR3 ends, so the germline J gene completes it. The chain couples TRBV7-2 to TRBJ1-5; D is perhaps TRBD1 (5 bases). The germline V gene has CDR1 SGHTA and CDR2 FQGNSA. CDR3 length equals 15 residues. Trimming took off 2 bases at V and 0 bases at J, with 8 bases between the two ends. CDR3 region: CASSLQGNSNQPQHF. The sequenced CDR3 bases are TGTGCCAGCAGCTTACAGGGTAATAGCAATCAGCCC.

This clone was counted between two and nine times. One junction end does not reproduce the germline sequence, and a read error may be involved. Read coverage stops 3 residues before the CDR3 terminus; the germline J gene supplies the remainder. The rearrangement joins TRBV6-1 to TRBJ2-7; D is ambiguous. From germline, CDR1 is MNHNS and CDR2 SASEGT. This CDR3 is built from 12 residues. The part of the CDR3 DNA that was read is TGTGCCAGCAGGGAAGTCACCTACGAG. Residues: CASREVTYE. The full CDR3 sequence reads CASREVTYEQYF.

This clone has just a few counts. Read sequence stops 3 residues before the CDR3 end, and the germline J gene provides the missing end. The V call is TRBV20-1, the J call TRBJ1-1; D is perhaps TRBD1 (5 bases). Per the germline V gene, CDR1 is DFQATT and CDR2 is SNEGSKA (reference sequence). V dropped 3 bases and J dropped 4 bases, with 9 bases sitting between them. This CDR3 has 12 residues. The covered CDR3 bases are TGCAGTGCTAGGGGACTGGTCACTGAA. It translates to CSARGLVTE. In full, the CDR3 is CSARGLVTEAFF.

In its sample, this clone was seen a few times. Coverage ceases 3 residues before the CDR3 finishes, and the germline J gene fills in the end. The chain has TRBV7-6 and TRBJ2-1; 7 nucleotides agree with TRBD1. From germline, CDR1 is SGHVS and CDR2 FNYEAQ. V dropped 5 bases and J dropped 9; count of bases not matched to a gene: 4. The CDR3 loop spans 12 amino acids. Partial CDR3 DNA: TGTGCCAGCAGCACGGACAGGAGTGAG. Protein product: CASSTDRSE. The whole CDR3 protein is CASSTDRSEQFF.

This clone showed up many times. The CDR3 goes on 3 residues after the read ends, and that part is filled in from the germline J gene. V usage is TRBV20-1 and J usage is TRBJ2-4; TRBD1 might be the D (6 bases). V shed 5 bases and J shed 8 bases, with 16 bases lying between them. This CDR3 comprises 13 residues. The germline V gene encodes CDR1 DFQATT and CDR2 SNEGSKA (reference sequence). The sequenced CDR3 bases are TGCAGTGCTCCATCAGGGGCTCTGGACATT. Amino acid sequence: CSAPSGALDI. The full CDR3 protein reads CSAPSGALDIQYF.

This clone was observed a few times. Read data end 3 residues before the CDR3 end; the end is taken from the germline J gene. The V and J genes are TRBV5-1 and TRBJ2-7; D gene unclear. V lost 0 bases, J lost 3 bases, and 10 bases lay in between. The CDR3 consists of 14 residues. Germline-derived CDR1 and CDR2 are SGHRS and YFSETQ. This chain's CDR3 is CASSLDQRIYEQYF. CDR3 DNA (partial): TGCGCCAGCAGCTTGGATCAGAGAATCTACGAG.

Concerning this clone: The CDR3 is cut off 3 residues early in the read; its end comes from the germline J gene. The chain couples TRBV5-4 to TRBJ2-1, with D maybe TRBD2 (6 bases). V dropped 4 bases and J dropped 0 bases, with 14 bases sitting between them. CDR3 length: 16 residues. The V gene's germline CDR1 is SGHNT and CDR2 YYREEE (reference sequence). CDR3 bases read: TGTGCCAGCAGCATCCTTGCGGGGAACTCCTACAATGAG. It is translated as CASSILAGNSYNE. The complete CDR3 sequence is CASSILAGNSYNEQFF.